This is a list of T cell receptor beta chains from one sample in a study of cytomegalovirus exposure and HLA in healthy donors. TCRdb's table, derived via immunoSEQ multiplex PCR, lists solely in-frame clones and lacks some. The top ten clones hold 7% to 8.5% of a sample with around 150,000 clones, just under 65% of them seen once. Sequencing was carried out using PBMCs. The receptors were sampled from a woman aged 55-69 years in good health and CMV-seropositive. The CDR3 runs from the conserved cysteine through the conserved F or W. Each record gives: D gene, clone size, V gene, J gene, CDR3 DNA, CDR3 protein. The D gene is left open where the match is weak. Only some rows state a clone size, as once, few, many or a class for expanded clones.

d_gene: NA
abundance: NA
v_gene: TRBV27
j_gene: TRBJ2-5
CDR3nt: TGTGCCAGCAGAACGGACAGCGCAAGGATAGAGACCCAGTACTTC
CDR3aa: CASRTDSARIETQYF

d_gene: NA
abundance: NA
v_gene: TRBV28
j_gene: TRBJ2-7
CDR3nt: TGTGCCAGCAGTTTTGGAGAGTTCTACGAGCAGTACTTC
CDR3aa: CASSFGEFYEQYF

d_gene: TRBD1
abundance: NA
v_gene: TRBV28
j_gene: TRBJ2-2
CDR3nt: TGTGCCAGCAGTTATTTGGGACAGTTGAACACCGGGGAGCTGTTTTTT
CDR3aa: CASSYLGQLNTGELFF

d_gene: TRBD1
abundance: NA
v_gene: TRBV2
j_gene: TRBJ1-1
CDR3nt: TGTGCCAGCAAAAGGGACAGAATGAACACTGAAGCTTTCTTT
CDR3aa: CASKRDRMNTEAFF

d_gene: NA
abundance: NA
v_gene: TRBV4-2
j_gene: TRBJ2-1
CDR3nt: TGTGCCAGCAGCCAAGATCTCCAGAGGGGGAACTCCTACAATGAGCAGTTCTTC
CDR3aa: CASSQDLQRGNSYNEQFF

d_gene: NA
abundance: NA
v_gene: TRBV5-1
j_gene: TRBJ2-1
CDR3nt: TGCGCCAGCAGCTCCGGTCCGAGCTCCTACAATGAGCAGTTCTTC
CDR3aa: CASSSGPSSYNEQFF

d_gene: NA
abundance: NA
v_gene: TRBV10-3
j_gene: TRBJ1-4
CDR3nt: TGTGCCATCAGTGAGTCGGAGGGAAGTGAAAAACTGTTTTTT
CDR3aa: CAISESEGSEKLFF

d_gene: NA
abundance: NA
v_gene: TRBV9
j_gene: TRBJ1-5
CDR3nt: TGTGCCAGCAGCGAAAGGGGTGATCAGCCCCAGCATTTT
CDR3aa: CASSERGDQPQHF

d_gene: TRBD2
abundance: NA
v_gene: TRBV7-8
j_gene: TRBJ2-1
CDR3nt: TGTGCCAGCAGCTCTCGGACTAGCGGGCTTGAGCAGTTCTTC
CDR3aa: CASSSRTSGLEQFF

d_gene: NA
abundance: once
v_gene: TRBV19
j_gene: TRBJ2-5
CDR3nt: TGTGCCAGTAGTTTTGGCCTTAGCAACCAAGAGACCCAGTACTTC
CDR3aa: CASSFGLSNQETQYF

d_gene: NA
abundance: once
v_gene: TRBV30
j_gene: TRBJ2-7
CDR3nt: TGTGCCTGGAGTGTGGGGGGACTCGAGCAGTACTTC
CDR3aa: CAWSVGGLEQYF

d_gene: NA
abundance: NA
v_gene: TRBV18
j_gene: TRBJ1-1
CDR3nt: TGTGCCAGCTCAGCGGACAGTCACACTGAAGCTTTCTTT
CDR3aa: CASSADSHTEAFF

d_gene: NA
abundance: NA
v_gene: TRBV19
j_gene: TRBJ1-1
CDR3nt: TGTGCCAGTAGACTGGGCCCGGGGACTGAAGCTTTCTTT
CDR3aa: CASRLGPGTEAFF

d_gene: NA
abundance: few
v_gene: TRBV2
j_gene: TRBJ2-1
CDR3nt: TGTGCCAGCAGTGAAACCCCTAGCGCGATTCGCCATGAGCAGTTCTTC
CDR3aa: CASSETPSAIRHEQFF

d_gene: NA
abundance: NA
v_gene: TRBV7-2
j_gene: TRBJ2-7
CDR3nt: TGTGCCAGCAGCTCCCAAGGCCTAAGGGGGAGTAGGTCCTACGAGCAGTACTTC
CDR3aa: CASSSQGLRGSRSYEQYF

d_gene: NA
abundance: NA
v_gene: TRBV20-1
j_gene: TRBJ1-1
CDR3nt: TGCAGTGTCGGACAGTCTCCTGAAGCTTTCTTT
CDR3aa: CSVGQSPEAFF

d_gene: NA
abundance: NA
v_gene: TRBV5-1
j_gene: TRBJ1-4
CDR3nt: TGCGCCAGCAGCTTGGTGGCGGGGCAGGAAAAACTGTTTTTT
CDR3aa: CASSLVAGQEKLFF

d_gene: NA
abundance: NA
v_gene: TRBV7-2
j_gene: TRBJ2-5
CDR3nt: TGTGCCAGCAGCTCAAACGGGGTGAAAGAGACCCAGTACTTC
CDR3aa: CASSSNGVKETQYF

d_gene: NA
abundance: NA
v_gene: TRBV18
j_gene: TRBJ2-2
CDR3nt: TGTGCCAGCTCAGGGCAAAACACCGGGGAGCTGTTTTTT
CDR3aa: CASSGQNTGELFF

d_gene: NA
abundance: NA
v_gene: TRBV19
j_gene: TRBJ1-2
CDR3nt: TGTGCCATCCGGTCCACCTATGGCTACACCTTC
CDR3aa: CAIRSTYGYTF

d_gene: TRBD1
abundance: NA
v_gene: TRBV5-4
j_gene: TRBJ1-1
CDR3nt: TGTGCCAGCAGTAAATTGTCCCGGGACAGGTCCCCATCTGAAGCTTTCTTT
CDR3aa: CASSKLSRDRSPSEAFF

d_gene: TRBD1
abundance: few
v_gene: TRBV5-4
j_gene: TRBJ2-7
CDR3nt: TGTGCCAGCAGTGCTGGGACAGGGGGACGTGAGAACTTCTACGAGCAGTACTTC
CDR3aa: CASSAGTGGRENFYEQYF

d_gene: NA
abundance: NA
v_gene: TRBV28
j_gene: TRBJ2-1
CDR3nt: TGTGCCAGCACCACAGCCTACAATGAGCAGTTCTTC
CDR3aa: CASTTAYNEQFF

d_gene: NA
abundance: NA
v_gene: TRBV19
j_gene: TRBJ2-7
CDR3nt: TGTGCCAGTAGTATTGGGGGGACAGCCCCCGAGCAGTACTTC
CDR3aa: CASSIGGTAPEQYF

d_gene: NA
abundance: NA
v_gene: TRBV4-2
j_gene: TRBJ2-7
CDR3nt: TGTGCCAGCAGCCAAGGGAGGGATGGGGAGCAGTACTTC
CDR3aa: CASSQGRDGEQYF

d_gene: TRBD1
abundance: few
v_gene: TRBV2
j_gene: TRBJ2-7
CDR3nt: TGTGCCAGCAGTGACCAGGGGGTTTCCTACGAGCAGTACTTC
CDR3aa: CASSDQGVSYEQYF

d_gene: TRBD2
abundance: NA
v_gene: TRBV7-2
j_gene: TRBJ2-1
CDR3nt: TGTGCCAGCAGCCGCCTAAGGCCAGCGGGATCGGGGTACAATGAGCAGTTCTTC
CDR3aa: CASSRLRPAGSGYNEQFF

d_gene: NA
abundance: few
v_gene: TRBV9
j_gene: TRBJ2-2
CDR3nt: TGTGCCAGCAGCTCAGCAGGGACAATTGCGAACACCGGGGAGCTGTTTTTT
CDR3aa: CASSSAGTIANTGELFF

d_gene: TRBD2
abundance: NA
v_gene: TRBV23-1
j_gene: TRBJ2-3
CDR3nt: TGCGCCAGCTTTCGGGAGGGCCGGGGAAATCCCGATACGCAGTATTTT
CDR3aa: CASFREGRGNPDTQYF

d_gene: NA
abundance: NA
v_gene: TRBV18
j_gene: TRBJ2-7
CDR3nt: TGTGCCAGCTCACCAGCACTCCCCTACGAGCAGTACTTC
CDR3aa: CASSPALPYEQYF

d_gene: NA
abundance: NA
v_gene: TRBV10-2
j_gene: TRBJ1-2
CDR3nt: TGCGCCAGCAGTGAGGGTACGGGGATGGGAGGCTACACCTTC
CDR3aa: CASSEGTGMGGYTF

d_gene: NA
abundance: NA
v_gene: TRBV21-1
j_gene: TRBJ2-1
CDR3nt: TGTGCCAGCAGCCGGGGTTTGGGGGTGAGAGGGAGGGTCTCCTACAATGAGCAGTTCTTC
CDR3aa: CASSRGLGVRGRVSYNEQFF

d_gene: TRBD2
abundance: NA
v_gene: TRBV5-4
j_gene: TRBJ2-5
CDR3nt: TGTGCCAGCAGCTTAGCTCTAGCGGGCCAAGAGACCCAGTACTTC
CDR3aa: CASSLALAGQETQYF

d_gene: NA
abundance: NA
v_gene: TRBV7-2
j_gene: TRBJ1-1
CDR3nt: TGTGCCAGCAGCTACAGGGAGATGAAAGCTTTCTTT
CDR3aa: CASSYREMKAFF

d_gene: NA
abundance: once
v_gene: TRBV28
j_gene: TRBJ2-7
CDR3nt: TGTGCCAGCAGAACAAACCAGGGATACGAGCAGTACTTC
CDR3aa: CASRTNQGYEQYF

d_gene: TRBD2
abundance: NA
v_gene: TRBV29-1
j_gene: TRBJ2-7
CDR3nt: TGCAGCGTTGTGGTAGCGGGAGGCCATACCTACGAGCAGTACTTC
CDR3aa: CSVVVAGGHTYEQYF

d_gene: TRBD1
abundance: NA
v_gene: TRBV9
j_gene: TRBJ2-5
CDR3nt: TGTGCCAGCAGCGTACAGGGGGAACAAGAGACCCAGTACTTC
CDR3aa: CASSVQGEQETQYF

d_gene: TRBD2
abundance: NA
v_gene: TRBV6-5
j_gene: TRBJ2-3
CDR3nt: TGTGCCAGCAGCTTACGACTAGCGCTCACAGATACGCAGTATTTT
CDR3aa: CASSLRLALTDTQYF

d_gene: TRBD2
abundance: NA
v_gene: TRBV28
j_gene: TRBJ2-7
CDR3nt: TGTGCCAGCAGTTTAACTGTGGGACTAGGGCCAAACCAGTACGAGCAGTACTTC
CDR3aa: CASSLTVGLGPNQYEQYF

d_gene: NA
abundance: few
v_gene: TRBV14
j_gene: TRBJ1-4
CDR3nt: TGTGCCAGCAGCCACCGATGGGGGGGCGACGAAAAACTGTTTTTT
CDR3aa: CASSHRWGGDEKLFF

d_gene: TRBD2
abundance: NA
v_gene: TRBV19
j_gene: TRBJ2-7
CDR3nt: TGTGCCAGTAAACGGGGGACTACGGACGGGGTCGAGCAGTACTTC
CDR3aa: CASKRGTTDGVEQYF

d_gene: TRBD1
abundance: NA
v_gene: TRBV28
j_gene: TRBJ2-7
CDR3nt: TGTGCCAGCAGTGAACCGGGACAGGGGCGATGCGAGCAGTACTTC
CDR3aa: CASSEPGQGRCEQYF

d_gene: NA
abundance: NA
v_gene: TRBV28
j_gene: TRBJ1-5
CDR3nt: TGTGCCAGCAGTTATCGGACAGACTCTAGCAATCAGCCCCAGCATTTT
CDR3aa: CASSYRTDSSNQPQHF